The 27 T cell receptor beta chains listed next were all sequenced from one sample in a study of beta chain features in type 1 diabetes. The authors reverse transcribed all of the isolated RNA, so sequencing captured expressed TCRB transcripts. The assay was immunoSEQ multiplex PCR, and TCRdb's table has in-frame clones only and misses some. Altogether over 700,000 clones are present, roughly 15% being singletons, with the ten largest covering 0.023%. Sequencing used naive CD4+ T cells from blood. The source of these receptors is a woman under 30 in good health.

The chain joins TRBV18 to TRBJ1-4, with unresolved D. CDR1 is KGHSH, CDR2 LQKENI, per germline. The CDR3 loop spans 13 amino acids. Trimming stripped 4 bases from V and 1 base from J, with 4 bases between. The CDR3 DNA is TGTGCCAGCTCACAGGGAACTAATGAAAAACTGTTTTTT. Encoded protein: CASSQGTNEKLFF.

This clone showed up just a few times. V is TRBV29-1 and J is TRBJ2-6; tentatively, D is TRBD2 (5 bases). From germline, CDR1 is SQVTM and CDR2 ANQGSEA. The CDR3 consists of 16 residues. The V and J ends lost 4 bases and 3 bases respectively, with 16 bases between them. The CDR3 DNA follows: TGCAGCGTTGTACTGGGAAGTGGAGGTGGGGCCAACGTCCTGACTTTC. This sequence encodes CSVVLGSGGGANVLTF.

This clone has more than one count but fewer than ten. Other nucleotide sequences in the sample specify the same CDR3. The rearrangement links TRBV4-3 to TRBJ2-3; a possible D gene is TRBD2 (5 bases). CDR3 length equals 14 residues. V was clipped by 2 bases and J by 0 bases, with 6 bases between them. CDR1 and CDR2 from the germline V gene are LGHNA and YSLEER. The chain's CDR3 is CASSQRGSTDTQYF. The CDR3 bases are TGCGCCAGCAGCCAACGAGGGAGCACAGATACGCAGTATTTT.

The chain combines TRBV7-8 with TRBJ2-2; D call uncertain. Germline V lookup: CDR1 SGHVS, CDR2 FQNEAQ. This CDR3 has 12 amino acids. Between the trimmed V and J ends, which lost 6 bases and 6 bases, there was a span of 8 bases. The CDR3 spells CASSLWSGELFF. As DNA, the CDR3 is TGTGCCAGCAGTCTCTGGTCCGGGGAGCTGTTTTTT.

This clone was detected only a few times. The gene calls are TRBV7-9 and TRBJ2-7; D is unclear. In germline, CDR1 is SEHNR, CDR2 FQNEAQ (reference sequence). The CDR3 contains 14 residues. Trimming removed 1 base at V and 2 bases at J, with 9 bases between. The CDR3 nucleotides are TGTGCCAGCAGCTTAGTTACTTCAGCCTACGAGCAGTACTTC. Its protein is CASSLVTSAYEQYF.

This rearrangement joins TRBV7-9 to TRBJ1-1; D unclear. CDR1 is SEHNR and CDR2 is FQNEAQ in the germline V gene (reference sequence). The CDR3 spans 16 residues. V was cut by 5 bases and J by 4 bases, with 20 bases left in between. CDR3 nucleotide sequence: TGTGCCAGCAGCCCGACTAGGGCATCGAGCAGCACTGAAGCTTTCTTT. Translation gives CASSPTRASSSTEAFF.

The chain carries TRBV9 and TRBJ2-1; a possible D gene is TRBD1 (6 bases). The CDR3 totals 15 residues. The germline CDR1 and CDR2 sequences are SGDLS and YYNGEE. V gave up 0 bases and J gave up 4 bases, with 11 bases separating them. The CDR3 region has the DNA TGTGCCAGCAGCGTAGTTGACAGGACTTACAATGAGCAGTTCTTC. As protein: CASSVVDRTYNEQFF.

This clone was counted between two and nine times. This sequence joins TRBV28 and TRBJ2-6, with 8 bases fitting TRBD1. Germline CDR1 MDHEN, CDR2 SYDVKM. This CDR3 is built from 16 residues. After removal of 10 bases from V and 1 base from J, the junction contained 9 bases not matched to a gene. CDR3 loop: CATRTGFWSGANVLTF. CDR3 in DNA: TGTGCCACCAGGACAGGGTTCTGGTCTGGGGCCAACGTCCTGACTTTC.

The CDR3 coding sequence is TGTGCCAGCAGCTTCGACGGGACTAGCGGGAGTTACGAGCAGTACTTC. Protein: CASSFDGTSGSYEQYF. The chain links TRBV7-2 to TRBJ2-7; 14 bases match TRBD2. This CDR3 region has 16 residues. The trim removed 3 bases at V and 4 bases at J, leaving 5 bases unmatched. CDR1 and CDR2 (germline): SGHTA, FQGNSA.

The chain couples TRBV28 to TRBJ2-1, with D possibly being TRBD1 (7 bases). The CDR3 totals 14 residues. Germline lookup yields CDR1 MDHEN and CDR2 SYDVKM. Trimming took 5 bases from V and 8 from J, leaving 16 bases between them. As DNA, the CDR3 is TGTGCCAGCAGTAACGCAGGGGGGCGCGATGAGCAGTTCTTC. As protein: CASSNAGGRDEQFF.

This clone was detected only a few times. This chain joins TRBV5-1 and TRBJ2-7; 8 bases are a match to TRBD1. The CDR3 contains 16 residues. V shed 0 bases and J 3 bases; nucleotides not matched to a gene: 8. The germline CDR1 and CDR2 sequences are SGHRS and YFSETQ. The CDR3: CASSLGGTGPHYEQYF. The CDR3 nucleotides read TGCGCCAGCAGCTTGGGTGGGACAGGACCTCACTACGAGCAGTACTTC.

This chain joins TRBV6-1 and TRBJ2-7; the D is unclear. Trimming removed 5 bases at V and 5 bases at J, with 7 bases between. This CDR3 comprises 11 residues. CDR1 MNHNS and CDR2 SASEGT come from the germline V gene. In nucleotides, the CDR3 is TGTGCCAGCAGTTATGGCCACGAGCAGTACTTC. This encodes CASSYGHEQYF.

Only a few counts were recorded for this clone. CDR3 sequence: CASSLRQGAVETQYF. CDR3 DNA sequence: TGCGCCAGCAGCTTGAGGCAGGGTGCGGTGGAGACCCAGTACTTC. The chain recombines TRBV5-1 with TRBJ2-5; a possible D gene is TRBD1 (5 bases). The ends were cut back, 1 base at V and 5 bases at J, with 15 bases in the middle. The CDR3 has 15 residues. The germline V gene has CDR1 SGHRS and CDR2 YFSETQ.

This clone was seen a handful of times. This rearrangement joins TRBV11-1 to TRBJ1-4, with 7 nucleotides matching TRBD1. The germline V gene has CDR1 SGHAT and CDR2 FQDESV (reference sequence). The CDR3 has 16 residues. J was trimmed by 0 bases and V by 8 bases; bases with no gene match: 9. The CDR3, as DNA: TGTGCCAGCGCGGACAGGCCATCTGCAACTAATGAAAAACTGTTTTTT. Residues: CASADRPSATNEKLFF. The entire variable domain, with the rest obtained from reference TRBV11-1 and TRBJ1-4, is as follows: EAEVAQSPRYKITEKSQAVAFWCDPISGHATLYWYRQILGQGPELLVQFQDESVVDDSQLPKDRFSAERLKGVDSTLKIQPAELGDSAMYLCASADRPSATNEKLFFGSGTQLSVL.

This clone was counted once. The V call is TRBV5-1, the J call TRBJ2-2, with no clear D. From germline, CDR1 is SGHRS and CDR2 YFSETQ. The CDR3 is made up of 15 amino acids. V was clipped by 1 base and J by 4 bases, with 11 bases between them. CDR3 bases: TGCGCCAGCAGCTTGTTAGGCTCTAGCACCGGGGAGCTGTTTTTT. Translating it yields CASSLLGSSTGELFF.

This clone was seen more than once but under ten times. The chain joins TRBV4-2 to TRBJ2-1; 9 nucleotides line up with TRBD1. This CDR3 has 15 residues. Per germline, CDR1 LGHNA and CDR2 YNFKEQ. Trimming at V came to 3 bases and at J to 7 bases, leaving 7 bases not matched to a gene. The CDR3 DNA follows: TGTGCCAGCAGCCAGGACCGGGACAGGGTAAATGAGCAGTTCTTC. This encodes CASSQDRDRVNEQFF.

The CDR3 nucleotides read TGCGCCAGCAGCCAAGTTTACCGGGACTGGAGCTCCTACAATGAGCAGTTCTTC. It codes for CASSQVYRDWSSYNEQFF. V usage is TRBV4-3 and J usage is TRBJ2-1, with D possibly matching TRBD2 (6 bases). This CDR3 contains 18 residues. Trimming shortened V by 1 base and J by 0 bases, and 16 bases separated the two germline ends. Germline lookup yields CDR1 LGHNA and CDR2 YSLEER.

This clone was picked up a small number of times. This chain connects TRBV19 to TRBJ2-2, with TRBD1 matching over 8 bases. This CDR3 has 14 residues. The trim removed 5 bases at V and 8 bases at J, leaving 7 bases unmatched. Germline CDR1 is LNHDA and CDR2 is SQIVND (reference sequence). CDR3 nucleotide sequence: TGTGCCAGTAGTCCCCAGGGGGCGAATGGGGAGCTGTTTTTT. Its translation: CASSPQGANGELFF. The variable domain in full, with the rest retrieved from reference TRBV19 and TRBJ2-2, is DGGITQSPKYLFRKEGQNVTLSCEQNLNHDAMYWYRQDPGQGLRLIYYSQIVNDFQKGDIAEGYSVSREKKESFPLTVTSAQKNPTAFYLCASSPQGANGELFFGEGSRLTVL.

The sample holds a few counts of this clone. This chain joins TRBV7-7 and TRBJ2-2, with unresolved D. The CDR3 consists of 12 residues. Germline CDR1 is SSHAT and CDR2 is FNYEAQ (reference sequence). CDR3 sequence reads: CARPSETGELFF. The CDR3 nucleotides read TGTGCTAGGCCCTCCGAGACGGGGGAGCTGTTTTTT.

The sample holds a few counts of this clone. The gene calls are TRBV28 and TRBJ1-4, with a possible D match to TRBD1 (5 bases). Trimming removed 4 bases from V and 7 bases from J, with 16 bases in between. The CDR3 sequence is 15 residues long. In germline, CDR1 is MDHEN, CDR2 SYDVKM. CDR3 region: CASSSPWGYSEKLFF. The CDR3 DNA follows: TGTGCCAGCAGTTCTCCGTGGGGCTATAGTGAAAAACTGTTTTTT.

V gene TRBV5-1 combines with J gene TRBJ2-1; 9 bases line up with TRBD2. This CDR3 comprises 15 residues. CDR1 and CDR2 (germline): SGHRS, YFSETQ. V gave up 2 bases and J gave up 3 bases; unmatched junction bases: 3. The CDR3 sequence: CASSFSGGHYNEQFF. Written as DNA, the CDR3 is TGCGCCAGCAGCTTTAGCGGGGGACACTACAATGAGCAGTTCTTC.

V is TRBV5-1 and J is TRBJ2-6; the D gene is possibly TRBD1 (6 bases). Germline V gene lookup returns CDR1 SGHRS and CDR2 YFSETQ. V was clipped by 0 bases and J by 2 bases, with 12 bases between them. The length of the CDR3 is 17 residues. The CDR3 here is CASSLVGTLAGANVLTF. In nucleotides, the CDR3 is TGCGCCAGCAGCTTGGTGGGGACACTAGCTGGGGCCAACGTCCTGACTTTC.

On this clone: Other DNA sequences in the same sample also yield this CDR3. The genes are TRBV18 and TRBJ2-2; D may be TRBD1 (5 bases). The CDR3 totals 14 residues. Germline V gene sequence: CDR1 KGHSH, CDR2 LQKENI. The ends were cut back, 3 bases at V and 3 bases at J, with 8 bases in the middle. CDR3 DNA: TGTGCCAGCTCACCCCAACAGGACACCGGGGAGCTGTTTTTT. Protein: CASSPQQDTGELFF.

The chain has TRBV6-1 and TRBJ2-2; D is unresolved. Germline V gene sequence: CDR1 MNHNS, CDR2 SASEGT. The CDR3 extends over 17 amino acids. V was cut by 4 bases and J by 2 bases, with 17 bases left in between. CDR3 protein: CASSAGRDSLNTGELFF. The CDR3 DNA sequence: TGTGCCAGCAGTGCGGGTCGTGACTCCCTAAACACCGGGGAGCTGTTTTTT.

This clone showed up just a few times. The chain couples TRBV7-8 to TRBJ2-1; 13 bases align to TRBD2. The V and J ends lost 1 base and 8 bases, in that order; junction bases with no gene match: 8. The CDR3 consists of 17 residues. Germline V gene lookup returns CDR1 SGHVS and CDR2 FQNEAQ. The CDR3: CASSLGGLAGLLYEQFF. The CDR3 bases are TGTGCCAGCAGCTTAGGGGGACTAGCGGGACTATTGTATGAGCAGTTCTTC. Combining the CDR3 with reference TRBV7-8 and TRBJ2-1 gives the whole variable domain GAGVSQSPRYKVAKRGQDVALRCDPISGHVSLFWYQQALGQGPEFLTYFQNEAQLDKSGLPSDRFFAERPEGSVSTLKIQRTQQEDSAVYLCASSLGGLAGLLYEQFFGPGTRLTVL.

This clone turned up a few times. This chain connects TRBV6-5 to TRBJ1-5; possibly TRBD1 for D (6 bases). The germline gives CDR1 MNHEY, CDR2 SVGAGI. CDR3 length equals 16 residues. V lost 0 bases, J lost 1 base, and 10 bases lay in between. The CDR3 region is CASSYSGGGSNQPQHF. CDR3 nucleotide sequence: TGTGCCAGCAGTTACTCCGGAGGGGGAAGCAATCAGCCCCAGCATTTT.

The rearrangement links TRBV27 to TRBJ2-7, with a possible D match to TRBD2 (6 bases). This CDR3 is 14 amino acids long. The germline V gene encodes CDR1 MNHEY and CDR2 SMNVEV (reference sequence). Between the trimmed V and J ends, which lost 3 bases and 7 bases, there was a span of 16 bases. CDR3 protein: CASSFGGSILEQYF. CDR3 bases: TGTGCCAGCAGTTTCGGAGGGTCCATCTTAGAGCAGTACTTC.